This T cell receptor (beta chain) was profiled in a study of OX40 agonist ivuxolimab in advanced cancers. Study-wide results and caveats: Expanded clones belonging to CD8+ T cells outnumbered, on average, those of CD4+. Clonal expansion from baseline to week 6 occurred in both CD4+ and CD8+ T cells. Certain nonresponders likewise exhibited a low normalized T-cell clonal expansion. Specificity for antigen went undetermined in the expanded peripheral T cells.

Some clones are missing from TCRdb's copy, which holds only in-frame ones; the method was immunoSEQ multiplex PCR. This table has approximately 51,000 clones, approximately 80% appearing once. The CDR3 sequence is 13 residues long. V was cut by 0 bases and J by 5 bases, with 5 bases left in between. Germline lookup yields CDR1 SGDLS and CDR2 YYNGEE. A remark on this clone: Its antigen is not known.

The sequence came from an adult with an advanced solid tumor such as melanoma, head and neck, liver or kidney cancer. The chain uses TRBV9 and TRBJ1-4; D gene ambiguous. The specimen was CD4+ or CD8+ T cells sorted from blood, collected in a trial of the OX40 agonist ivuxolimab. The CDR3 DNA follows: TGTGCCAGCAGCGTAGCAAACAATGAAAAACTGTTTTTT. Translating it yields CASSVANNEKLFF. Full variable domain (remainder filled in from reference TRBV9 and TRBJ1-4): DSGVTQTPKHLITATGQRVTLRCSPRSGDLSVYWYQQSLDQGLQFLIQYYNGEERAKGNILERFSAQQFPDLHSELNLSSLELGDSALYFCASSVANNEKLFFGSGTQLSVL.